This T cell receptor (beta chain) was captured in a study of vaccination and CD4 T cells after COVID-19. In its sample, this clonotype was seen a few times. The antigen is undetermined. The Oncomine TCR Beta short-read assay sequenced DNA from cultured CD4+ T cells. A single record per CDR3 protein comes from TCRdb applying MiXCR to the PCR reads. This sample yields 6,000 to 8,000 distinct CDR3 sequences, of which 43% are seen a single time; over 25% belongs to the top ten. The CDR3 runs to 17 residues. The V gene end was trimmed by 7 bases and the J gene end by 1 base; junction bases not matched to a gene: 7. The V gene's germline CDR1 is MNHNS and CDR2 SASEGT. Sample treatment: approximately nine-day PBMC culture with coronavirus spike peptide pools or control peptides (ViraFEST assay). The unexposed donor's CD4+ T cells were collected before the COVID-19 pandemic (2011-2018).

Sequencing used CD4+ T cells from blood, cultured in vitro. This TCR was sampled from a human donor in good health. The rearrangement links TRBV6-1 to TRBJ1-6; 10 nucleotides match TRBD1. The CDR3 region has the DNA TGTGCCAGCACTCTTCGGACAGGGGGATCCTATAATTCACCCCTCCACTTT. Translated: CASTLRTGGSYNSPLHF.